A single sample is the source of the 18 T cell receptor beta chains below, sequenced in a study of technical replicates of blood from a few donors. The repertoire was sequenced with immunoSEQ multiplex PCR; TCRdb's copy has only in-frame clones and lacks some. The sample consists of about 93,000 clones, roughly 96% of them appearing once. The sequencing sample was made of T cells isolated from PBMCs. The receptors here all came from a human donor in good health.

The chain employs TRBV18 and TRBJ2-7, with D unclear. The germline CDR1 and CDR2 sequences are KGHSH and LQKENI. The length of the CDR3 is 13 residues. The V end lost 5 bases, the J end lost 3 bases, and 11 bases lay between the germline ends. This CDR3 is CASSVQSYYEQYF. For the CDR3, the DNA is TGTGCCAGCTCAGTTCAGTCGTACTACGAGCAGTACTTC.

The chain couples TRBV29-1 to TRBJ2-1, with TRBD2 identical over 12 bases. Germline CDR1 SQVTM, CDR2 ANQGSEA. With 6 bases clipped from V and 4 bases from J, the junction kept 7 bases outside the gene matches. CDR3 length: 15 amino acids. The CDR3 DNA reads as TGCAGCGTGGCCCAAGGGACTAGCGGGTACAATGAGCAGTTCTTC. Translation gives CSVAQGTSGYNEQFF.

This chain joins TRBV10-2 and TRBJ1-3, with unresolved D. CDR3 size: 13 residues. Trimming left V 6 bases short and J 2 bases short, with 8 bases between. Germline V lookup: CDR1 WSHSY, CDR2 SAAADI. The CDR3 coding sequence is TGCGCCAGCAGGGCCAGAACTGGAAACACCATATATTTT. It codes for CASRARTGNTIYF.

The chain joins TRBV27 to TRBJ2-2; 11 positions agree with TRBD2. This CDR3 is 15 amino acids long. V lost 3 bases, J lost 5 bases, and 2 bases stayed unmatched. Germline V gene lookup returns CDR1 MNHEY and CDR2 SMNVEV (reference sequence). The CDR3 reads CASSFLAGGTGELFF. The CDR3 DNA sequence: TGTGCCAGCAGTTTCTTAGCGGGAGGGACCGGGGAGCTGTTTTTT.

The gene calls are TRBV4-2 and TRBJ2-5; tentatively, D is TRBD2 (6 bases). The CDR3 loop spans 15 amino acids. CDR1 is LGHNA, CDR2 YNFKEQ, per germline. V lost 2 bases to trimming and J lost 5 bases, with 15 bases between them. The CDR3, as DNA: TGTGCCAGCAGCCAACAGTACTCCGGGAGTGAGACCCAGTACTTC. Translated, it gives CASSQQYSGSETQYF.

The V and J genes are TRBV5-1 and TRBJ2-7; 7 bases are a match to TRBD1. CDR3 length: 18 amino acids. J lost 1 base, V lost 0 bases, and 13 bases had no gene match. Germline CDR1 and CDR2: SGHRS and YFSETQ. CDR3 coding DNA: TGCGCCAGCAGCTTGGGACAGGGTAGATTTAAAATTTCCTACGAGCAGTACTTC. Translated: CASSLGQGRFKISYEQYF.

The chain has TRBV5-1 and TRBJ2-7, with TRBD2 matching over 7 bases. Germline trimming cut 0 bases from V and 2 bases from J; bases unmatched to any gene: 8. Germline V gene sequence: CDR1 SGHRS, CDR2 YFSETQ. CDR3 length: 16 amino acids. CDR3 in DNA: TGCGCCAGCAGCTTGGGACGGGGACTACAAGCCTACGAGCAGTACTTC. Translated: CASSLGRGLQAYEQYF. Filled out from reference TRBV5-1 and TRBJ2-7, the complete variable domain reads KAGVTQTPRYLIKTRGQQVTLSCSPISGHRSVSWYQQTPGQGLQFLFEYFSETQRNKGNFPGRFSGRQFSNSRSEMNVSTLELGDSALYLCASSLGRGLQAYEQYFGPGTRLTVT.

The genes are TRBV10-1 and TRBJ2-7, with D possibly being TRBD2 (5 bases). The germline V gene encodes CDR1 WNHNN and CDR2 SYGVQD (reference sequence). There are 11 residues in the CDR3. Deletions cut 8 bases from V and 2 bases from J, with 7 bases between. CDR3 DNA: TGCGCCAGCCGGGAAACCTACGAGCAGTACTTC. Protein: CASRETYEQYF.

The chain recombines TRBV11-2 with TRBJ1-2; 7 nucleotides line up with TRBD1. The CDR3 is made up of 14 amino acids. The germline V gene encodes CDR1 SGHAT and CDR2 FQNNGV. V lost 2 bases and J lost 4; bases outside the gene matches: 4. DNA of the CDR3: TGTGCCAGCAGCTTAAGGCAGGGGGGCTATGGCTACACCTTC. This encodes CASSLRQGGYGYTF. The entire variable domain, with the rest obtained from reference TRBV11-2 and TRBJ1-2, is as follows: EAGVAQSPRYKIIEKRQSVAFWCNPISGHATLYWYQQILGQGPKLLIQFQNNGVVDDSQLPKDRFSAERLKGVDSTLKIQPAKLEDSAVYLCASSLRQGGYGYTFGSGTRLTVV.

In DNA, the CDR3 is TGTGCCAGCAGAGGACAGGGCACAGATACGCAGTATTTT. Protein sequence: CASRGQGTDTQYF. The chain recombines TRBV6-1 with TRBJ2-3, with 7 bases matching TRBD1. CDR1 is MNHNS, CDR2 SASEGT, per germline. The J segment lost 1 base and the V segment lost 6 bases, leaving 1 base of the junction unmatched. This CDR3 comprises 13 residues.

J is TRBJ2-7 and V is TRBV5-4; maybe TRBD2 (7 bases). Trimming shortened V by 4 bases and J by 5 bases, and 19 bases separated the two germline ends. Germline CDR1 is SGHNT and CDR2 is YYREEE (reference sequence). The CDR3 is made up of 15 amino acids. CDR3 amino acids: CASSEGGGRGNEQYF. Written as DNA, the CDR3 is TGTGCCAGCAGCGAAGGGGGGGGAAGGGGTAACGAGCAGTACTTC.

This chain connects TRBV2 to TRBJ2-7; D remains ambiguous. This CDR3 comprises 14 residues. V lost 3 bases and J 0 bases, leaving 9 bases between the germline ends. Per the germline V gene, CDR1 is SNHLY and CDR2 is FYNNEI. CDR3 bases: TGTGCCAGCAGTGACGCAGTCGTCTCCTACGAGCAGTACTTC. Its translation: CASSDAVVSYEQYF.

This chain links TRBV27 with TRBJ1-3, with D possibly being TRBD1 (6 bases). Trimming cost V 8 bases and J 0 bases, with 20 bases left between them. The CDR3 totals 17 residues. The germline V gene encodes CDR1 MNHEY and CDR2 SMNVEV (reference sequence). The CDR3 nucleotides are TGTGCCAGCGGACGTATAGACAGGTCCTTCTCTGGAAACACCATATATTTT. This encodes CASGRIDRSFSGNTIYF.

CDR3 in amino acids: CASSADRVSFVYEQYF. In nucleotides, the CDR3 is TGTGCCAGTAGTGCCGACAGGGTATCGTTTGTGTACGAGCAGTACTTC. The rearrangement joins TRBV19 to TRBJ2-7, with 7 bases identical to TRBD1. The length of the CDR3 is 16 residues. Germline loops: CDR1 LNHDA, CDR2 SQIVND (reference sequence). The V segment lost 5 bases and the J segment 4 bases; nucleotides outside the gene matches: 14.

This chain uses TRBV5-1 with TRBJ1-1; 11 bases map to TRBD1. The CDR3 runs 14 residues. The ends lost 3 bases at V and 3 bases at J; junction bases unmatched: 1. CDR1 and CDR2 (germline): SGHRS, YFSETQ. CDR3 coding DNA: TGCGCCAGCAGCTCGGGACAGGGGGACACTGAAGCTTTCTTT. This translates into CASSSGQGDTEAFF.

The chain joins TRBV4-1 to TRBJ2-7, with a weak D call TRBD2 (5 bases). Trimming removed 1 base from V and 2 bases from J, with 12 bases in between. This CDR3 is built from 15 residues. Germline CDR1 MGHRA, CDR2 YSYEKL. The CDR3, as DNA: TGCGCCAGCAGCCAAGTAATCTCTAGCCCCTACGAGCAGTACTTC. As protein: CASSQVISSPYEQYF.

This clone came up once. The chain is built from TRBV18 and TRBJ1-2, with 8 nucleotides matching TRBD1. The CDR3 has 14 residues. With V trimmed by 5 bases and J by 3 bases, 5 bases remained unmatched. CDR1 and CDR2 (germline): KGHSH, LQKENI. The CDR3 DNA follows: TGTGCCAGCTCAGCCACGACAGGGGACTATGGCTACACCTTC. This translates into CASSATTGDYGYTF.

This clone was seen only once. This rearrangement joins TRBV6-5 to TRBJ1-1; D possibly corresponds to TRBD1 (5 bases). This CDR3 comprises 14 residues. The V and J ends lost 6 bases and 4 bases respectively, with 15 bases between them. The germline V gene encodes CDR1 MNHEY and CDR2 SVGAGI. The CDR3 DNA reads TGTGCCAGCAGACTCTCTTTAAGGGGCACTGAAGCTTTCTTT. Encoded protein: CASRLSLRGTEAFF.